Listed below are T cell receptor beta chains from one sample, sequenced in a study of blood T cell repertoires in COVID-19. Measured with immunoSEQ multiplex PCR; TCRdb has only the in-frame clones, and not every one. The data contain 190,000 or so clones, 80% to 90% of them singletons. Specimen: peripheral blood. The receptors stem from a woman older than 75 with COVID-19, enrolled during active disease. Each CDR3 is given with its conserved first and last residue. The D gene is left open where the match is weak.

j_gene | d_gene | v_gene | CDR3nt | CDR3aa
TRBJ2-1 | NA | TRBV25-1 | TGTGCCAGCAGTGAATTTCGGTACAATGAGCAGTTCTTC | CASSEFRYNEQFF
TRBJ2-7 | TRBD2 | TRBV9 | TGTGCCAGCAGCGTAGCTACATGGGGGGGCGAGCAGTACTTC | CASSVATWGGEQYF
TRBJ2-4 | NA | TRBV12-1 | TGTGCCAGCAGCATATTGGGGGCAACAGGGCTGGTGGCCAAAAACATTCAGTACTTC | CASSILGATGLVAKNIQYF
TRBJ2-1 | TRBD1 | TRBV28 | TGTGCCAGCATTCAGGGGGACAGAGTGCTACCCTACAATGAGCAGTTCTTC | CASIQGDRVLPYNEQFF
TRBJ2-1 | NA | TRBV19 | TGTGCCAGTAGTCGAGTAGGGACAGAGCAGTTCTTC | CASSRVGTEQFF
TRBJ1-5 | NA | TRBV7-2 | TGTGCCAGCAGCTTCTCCGGTGATCAGCCCCAGCATTTT | CASSFSGDQPQHF
TRBJ1-5 | NA | TRBV28 | TGTGCCAGCAGTTTTCGGGCAGACTATAGCAATCAGCCCCAGCATTTT | CASSFRADYSNQPQHF
TRBJ2-7 | NA | TRBV11-2 | TGTGCCAGCAGCTTAGTTGGAGGGATAAACGAGCAGTACTTC | CASSLVGGINEQYF
TRBJ2-2 | TRBD2 | TRBV5-1 | TGCGCCAGCAGCGGTAGAGCGGGAGTCGGCACCGGGGAGCTGTTTTTT | CASSGRAGVGTGELFF
TRBJ2-7 | NA | TRBV9 | TGTGCCAGCAGCGTGAGCTCCCAACCCCACTACGAGCAGTACTTC | CASSVSSQPHYEQYF
TRBJ2-7 | NA | TRBV7-2 | TGTGCCAGCAGCTCAAACTCCTACGAGCAGTACTTC | CASSSNSYEQYF
TRBJ1-1 | NA | TRBV19 | TGTGCCAGTAGTATTGGCCTCGTGAACACTGAAGCTTTCTTT | CASSIGLVNTEAFF
TRBJ1-1 | TRBD1 | TRBV18 | TGTGCCAGCTCAGCGAGACAGGGGGCGAAGACTGAAGCTTTCTTT | CASSARQGAKTEAFF
TRBJ1-1 | NA | TRBV6-5 | TGTGCCAGCAGTTACGGGGCAGCGAACACTGAAGCTTTCTTT | CASSYGAANTEAFF
TRBJ2-5 | TRBD2 | TRBV3-1/TRBV3-2 | TGTGCCAGCAGCCAGGGGATGGCGGTCCCTAGCGGGGGTCAAGAGACCCAGTACTTC | CASSQGMAVPSGGQETQYF
TRBJ2-7 | NA | TRBV18 | TGTGCCAGCTCACCCCTGAGGGGGATCTACGAGCAGTACTTC | CASSPLRGIYEQYF